This entry concerns a single T cell receptor beta chain. Its target antigen remains unknown. Per-base quality was not reported, and no clone a single base away is much larger than it. Library method: the immunoSEQ multiplex PCR assay. Not all clones reach the TCRdb copy of this immuneACCESS table, which keeps in-frame sequences only. Checked studies attribute under half of the gap to unresolved V genes and leave the rest unexplained. This sample is represented by about 34,000 clones; 80% of them were singletons. The ten largest clones take up 3% to 3.5% of the sample. CDR1 SEHNR and CDR2 FQNEAQ are derived from the germline V gene (reference sequence). The germline ends are 16 bases apart after V is trimmed by 4 bases and J by 4 bases. The CDR3 runs 15 residues from the cysteine to the phenylalanine. Only the CDR3 DNA is retained, 45 bases long and in frame from the first base. The data stem from a study of PD-1 blockade in mismatch repair-deficient tumors (dated by TCRdb to the late 2010s). In terms of the full investigation: Between late 2013 and late 2016, the trial enrolled some 86 consecutive patients with approximately eleven mismatch repair-deficient cancer types, every one of whom had been previously treated and was progressing. Tumor-associated T cell clones were tracked in the peripheral blood of patients responding to PD-1 blockade by deep sequencing of TCR CDR3 regions.

The research as a whole found: Clones residing in the tumor, which were often undetectable in blood before treatment, expanded quickly after pembrolizumab and then contracted, generally before radiologic responses.

Mismatch repair deficiency in every enrolled patient was established by polymerase chain reaction or immunohistochemistry. TCR sequencing was performed for a few patients who responded to pembrolizumab therapy. In the phase II trial, pembrolizumab PD-1 blockade was tested prospectively in advanced mismatch repair-deficient cancers, no matter which tissue of origin the cancers came from. Peripheral blood T cell samples were serially collected before and at multiple times after PD-1 blockade was started. The timing of each blood sample was reported as weeks after the first dose of pembrolizumab. The chain employs TRBV7-9 and TRBJ2-5; the D gene is perhaps TRBD2, from 5 matching bases. The TCR originated in an adult with mismatch repair-deficient cancer. The sequencing here drew on PBMCs, taken less than 7 weeks after starting pembrolizumab. The nucleotide sequence is given as TGTGCCAGCAGCTACGGCCCGGGGTGGTCAGAGACCCAGTACTTC. The translation is CASSYGPGWSETQYF.